The sequence of this T cell receptor (beta chain) was determined in a study of identical twins (dated by TCRdb to the mid-2010s). Regarding the study in general: The study deep-sequenced TCR alpha and beta repertoires from monozygotic twins, unrelated adults of various ages and cord blood to test whether fetal clonotypes persist. Replicate twin experiments were performed at different times using different library preparation protocols to rule out contamination.

All donors were healthy Caucasians. The study also sequenced three unrelated non-twin adults: a male aged 18 to 29, a male aged 50 to 59 and a female aged 50 to 59. Miltenyi CD45RO+ enrichment and human naive T-cell isolation kits were used to isolate memory (CD45RO+) and naive T cells from PBMC. The library was obtained by 5' RACE. Sequenced using an Illumina HiSeq 2000. A universal primer binding site was added through template switching, and the final cDNA carried a unique molecular identifier so that TCR cDNA molecules could be counted accurately. Specific primers in the conserved constant-segment region were used to synthesize first-strand cDNA for the TCR alpha and beta chains. To control for contamination, each cDNA library was double barcoded with a SMART-Mk sample barcode plus Illumina barcodes. TruSeq adapter sequences, together with Illumina sample barcodes, were added in two successive PCR steps. The TCR alpha and beta cDNA libraries were sequenced on the Illumina HiSeq platform using custom primers. The study's own analysis went as follows. MiGEC processed the raw reads to extract unique molecular identifiers, while MiXCR was used to determine the CDR3 positions. Recombination models were inferred per individual with the repgenHMM and IGoR tools using an EM algorithm. Shared clonotype analysis was performed with the tcR package in R, normalizing sharing by the product of cloneset sizes. Out-of-frame nonproductive sequences were analyzed to study raw recombination free of thymic and clonal selection effects. TCRdb applied fastp at Q25 and MiXCR to the public reads, then kept only in-frame beta chains. For every CDR3 protein sequence, its rows merge into one entry that carries the most common genes and DNA. The V and J calls follow TCRdb's processing rather than the paper's. For this sample there are about 450,000 distinct CDR3 sequences; around 18% appear just once. The biggest ten clones account for roughly an eighth of the sample.

From the germline V gene, CDR1 is SGHTS and CDR2 is YDEGEE. The CDR3 holds 15 amino acids from the cysteine to the phenylalanine. The CDR3 DNA has 45 bases and is translated from base 1. With regard to this clonotype: What this receptor recognizes is not known. Relative to the germline gene, one junction end is altered; a read error may explain this.

The paper as a whole reports these results and caveats: Out-of-frame TCR alpha sequences shared between twins showed an excess of low generation-probability sequences compared with coincidental sharing between unrelated individuals. Abundant cord blood beta clonotypes carried fewer insertions; young adult naive repertoires showed a weaker similar trend, while memory repertoires showed none. Because the same donors could not be followed over many years, conclusions were based on cross-sectional statistical analysis. A weaker excess of twin sharing was found in beta out-of-frame sequences because the signal-to-noise ratio was lowered by fewer shared sequences. Zero-insertion analyses could be partly confounded by invariant T cells such as MAIT and iNKT, though diverse VJ usage argued against such confounding for most clonotypes. Out-of-frame TCR alpha sharing in monozygotic twins was systematically underestimated by recombination models, whereas sharing between unrelated individuals was in agreement with the recombination models.

Rearrangement joined TRBV5-8 to TRBJ2-2, with TRBD2 identical over 7 junction bases. Sequences were obtained from naive T cells sorted from blood. Sample cell subset or site, as interpreted from the label and publication: cells isolated with a human naive T-cell isolation kit. The clonotype originates from a man aged 45 to 65 in good health. The DNA sequence is TGTGCCAGCACCTTGTCCGGGACTACAACCGGGGAGCTGTTTTTT. Its translation reads: CASTLSGTTTGELFF.